This TCR beta chain was recorded in a study of long-term antiretroviral therapy in people with HIV. Study conclusions and caveats: Narrower CDR3 length ranges marked HIV repertoires relative to controls.

The libraries were made with immunoSEQ v3.0 at survey level. TCRdb's copy holds only in-frame clones and misses some; the assay was immunoSEQ multiplex PCR. The sample consists of 25,000 to 30,000 clones, roughly 89% of them appearing once. Among participants with HIV, every one received treatment in the United States. Cryopreserved PBMC, at roughly 0.9-11 million per sample, were present before DNA extraction. A note on this clone: The antigen is not known.

V was shortened by 2 bases and J by 7 bases, with 9 bases between the two germline ends. Germline CDR1 is SGHTA and CDR2 is FQGTGA. This CDR3 is built from 13 residues. This clonotype was sampled from a woman aged 18 to 35 with HIV. Here the sequenced sample was unsorted PBMCs, taken 1.8 years after starting antiretroviral therapy. V usage is TRBV7-3 and J usage is TRBJ2-1; D is uncertain. In DNA, the CDR3 is TGTGCCAGCAGCTTATGGGCTAATAATGAGCAGTTCTTC. This codes for CASSLWANNEQFF.